This T cell receptor (beta chain) was obtained from a study of T-cell memory formation after mild COVID-19. The germline V and J ends were trimmed by 3 bases and 2 bases, with 15 bases remaining between them. From germline, CDR1 is SEHNR and CDR2 FQNEAQ (reference sequence). There are 16 residues in the CDR3. TCRdb processed the 5' RACE reads anew with MiXCR; each CDR3 protein has one entry. The data hold around 300,000 distinct CDR3 sequences, with over 10% observed a single time. In its sample, this clonotype was seen a few times. Sequenced sample: PBMCs or a T cell subset sorted from them (not recorded which). The chain couples TRBV7-9 to TRBJ2-3; maybe TRBD2 (5 bases). The TCR sequence derives from a man aged 18 to 30 who had mild COVID-19 (a few samples of this study predate the infection). Cell type and time point are not known. The CDR3 loop reads CASSFRDGPDTDTQYF. CDR3 bases: TGTGCCAGCAGCTTCCGGGATGGCCCCGACACAGATACGCAGTATTTT.